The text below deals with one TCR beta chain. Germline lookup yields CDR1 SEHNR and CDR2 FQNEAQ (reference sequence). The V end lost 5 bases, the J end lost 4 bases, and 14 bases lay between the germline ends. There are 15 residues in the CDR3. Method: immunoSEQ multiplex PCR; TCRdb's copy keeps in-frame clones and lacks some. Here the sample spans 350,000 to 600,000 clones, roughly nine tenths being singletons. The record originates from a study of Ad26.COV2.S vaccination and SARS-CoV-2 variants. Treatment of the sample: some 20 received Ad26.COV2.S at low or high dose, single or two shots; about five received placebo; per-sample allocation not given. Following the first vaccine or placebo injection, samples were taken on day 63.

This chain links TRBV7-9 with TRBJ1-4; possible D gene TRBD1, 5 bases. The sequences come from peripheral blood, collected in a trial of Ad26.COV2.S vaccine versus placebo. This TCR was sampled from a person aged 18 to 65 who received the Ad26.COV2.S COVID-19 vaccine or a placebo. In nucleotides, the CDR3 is TGTGCCAGCAGCCCCCCAGGAGGGGTTAATGAAAAACTGTTTTTT. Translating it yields CASSPPGGVNEKLFF. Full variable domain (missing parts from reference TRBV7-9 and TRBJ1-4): DTGVSQNPRHKITKRGQNVTFRCDPISEHNRLYWYRQTLGQGPEFLTYFQNEAQLEKSRLLSDRFSAERPKGSFSTLEIQRTEQGDSAMYLCASSPPGGVNEKLFFGSGTQLSVL.